This TCR beta chain was sequenced in a study of cytomegalovirus exposure and HLA in healthy donors. The study ran its PCR with 60 Vbeta and 13 Jbeta primers. Profiled with immunoSEQ multiplex PCR; TCRdb holds only in-frame clones, not every one. The table has fewer than 90,000 clones, roughly three quarters seen once; the top ten hold more than 3%. Between the trimmed V and J ends, which lost 3 bases and 2 bases, there was a span of 14 bases. Germline loops: CDR1 MNHEY, CDR2 SMNVEV (reference sequence). The CDR3 is 15 residues long. The clonotype was recovered from a man aged 25 to 40 in good health and CMV-seronegative. The sequenced sample consisted of PBMCs. The V and J genes are TRBV27 and TRBJ2-7; D unclear. CDR3 coding DNA: TGTGCCAGCAGTTTCACAGAACAACCCCCCTACGAGCAGTACTTC. The encoded protein is CASSFTEQPPYEQYF.